This TCR beta chain is drawn from a study of spatial heterogeneity in lung cancer. Study-level information: There were 70 to 80 donors, all of them untreated patients with early-stage non-small cell lung cancer. Sequencing covered available follow-up PBMC samples collected a median of approximately two years after resection. Broader study findings: Whereas they appeared in blood less at follow-up, ubiquitous expanded tumor TCRs appeared there more at resection.

Time point reported: blood at routine non-recurrence follow-up after resection. Details on this clonotype: No antigen is known for it. A much larger clone sits a single nucleotide away, making a read error possible.

TCRdb analysed the 5' RACE reads with MiXCR anew, one entry per CDR3 protein. The sample has about 47,000 distinct CDR3 sequences; approximately 12% are singletons. Trimming stripped 4 bases from V and 8 bases from J, with 13 bases between. Germline CDR1 reads SGHRS; CDR2 reads YFSETQ. The CDR3 is made up of 14 amino acids. The rearrangement uses TRBV5-1 and TRBJ2-6, with D uncertain. Sequencing was performed on PBMCs, taken at follow-up. The sequence came from a male donor with early-stage non-small cell lung cancer. CDR3 bases: TGCGCCAGCAGCCCCTCTATGGGGACCAACGTCCTGACTTTC. Translated: CASSPSMGTNVLTF.